What follows describes a single T cell receptor beta chain. This entry is derived from a study of cytomegalovirus exposure and HLA in healthy donors. The study ran its PCR with 60 Vbeta and 13 Jbeta primers. TCRdb's copy holds only in-frame clones and misses some; the assay was immunoSEQ multiplex PCR. The sample records more than 140,000 clones, around 80% being singletons. The receptor was derived from a man aged 18 to 30 in good health and CMV-seropositive. The source material was PBMCs.

CDR3 bases: TGTGCCAGCAGGAATACAGGGGGCGCATACAATGAGCAGTTCTTC. Its protein is CASRNTGGAYNEQFF. This chain connects TRBV6-5 to TRBJ2-1, with 9 positions matching TRBD1. Germline CDR1 MNHEY, CDR2 SVGAGI. V was clipped by 6 bases and J by 4 bases; unmatched bases: 7. This CDR3 comprises 15 residues.